The 19 T cell receptor beta chains given below trace back to one sample, sequenced in a study of radiotherapy plus CTLA-4 blockade in lung cancer. Libraries were prepared by immunoSEQ multiplex PCR; TCRdb keeps only in-frame clonotypes and omits some of them. Of approximately 50,000 clones in the sample, 86% were seen once. The input for sequencing was peripheral blood, taken from a patient treated with radiotherapy plus ipilimumab. The source is a human donor with non-small cell lung cancer that progressed on radiotherapy plus ipilimumab. Some clones in this sample may be carry-over from other donors' samples.

The chain has TRBV10-1 and TRBJ2-7; 7 bases line up with TRBD1. V was pared by 3 bases and J by 4 bases, with 6 bases of the junction left unmatched. CDR3 length: 14 amino acids. From germline, CDR1 is WNHNN and CDR2 SYGVQD (reference sequence). CDR3 protein: CASSESTGVYEQYF. The DNA of the CDR3 is TGCGCCAGCAGTGAATCAACAGGGGTTTACGAGCAGTACTTC.

The V and J genes are TRBV27 and TRBJ1-1; the D gene is possibly TRBD1 (6 bases). V lost 6 bases and J 2 bases, leaving 13 bases between the germline ends. The CDR3 is made up of 14 amino acids. Looked up from germline, CDR1 is MNHEY and CDR2 is SMNVEV (reference sequence). CDR3 nucleotides: TGTGCCAGCAGAGGGGGGGCAGGTAACACTGAAGCTTTCTTT. Protein sequence: CASRGGAGNTEAFF.

The rearrangement links TRBV11-2 to TRBJ1-1, with a possible D match to TRBD1 (5 bases). Trimming cost V 7 bases and J 1 base, with 13 bases left between them. The CDR3 sequence is 14 residues long. The germline CDR1 and CDR2 sequences are SGHAT and FQNNGV. CDR3 region: CASTGLRRNTEAFF. CDR3 nucleotide sequence: TGTGCCAGCACGGGACTTCGAAGGAACACTGAAGCTTTCTTT.

The J gene is TRBJ2-1, the V gene TRBV9, with unresolved D. V was shortened by 2 bases and J by 4 bases, with 4 bases between the two germline ends. This CDR3 has 12 amino acids. Germline V gives CDR1 SGDLS, CDR2 YYNGEE. The CDR3 region is CASSVSYNEQFF. CDR3 bases: TGTGCCAGCAGCGTCAGTTACAATGAGCAGTTCTTC. Combining the CDR3 with reference TRBV9 and TRBJ2-1 gives the whole variable domain DSGVTQTPKHLITATGQRVTLRCSPRSGDLSVYWYQQSLDQGLQFLIQYYNGEERAKGNILERFSAQQFPDLHSELNLSSLELGDSALYFCASSVSYNEQFFGPGTRLTVL.

Regarding this clone: One end of the junction varies from germline; a read error may be responsible. The chain carries TRBV6-6 and TRBJ1-4; D not certain. The V gene's germline CDR1 is MNHNY and CDR2 SVGAGI (reference sequence). The CDR3 is made up of 14 amino acids. The CDR3 spells CASSYGSSPERGGF. The CDR3 coding sequence is TGTGCCAGCAGTTACGGCTCATCTCCCGAGCGTGGAGGGTTT.

The genes are TRBV5-6 and TRBJ2-7; 14 bases fit TRBD2. The CDR3 has 19 amino acids. The ends lost 3 bases at V and 5 bases at J; junction bases unmatched: 16. The germline CDR1 and CDR2 sequences are SGHDT and YYEEEE. The CDR3 bases are TGTGCCAGCAGCTGGGGGGGACTAGCGGGAGTACATCCCCTTGACGAGCAGTACTTC. This codes for CASSWGGLAGVHPLDEQYF.

This clone was observed a single time. The V call is TRBV16, the J call TRBJ2-1, with 9 positions matching TRBD2. Per the germline V gene, CDR1 is KGHSY and CDR2 is FQNENV. The V and J ends lost 4 bases and 8 bases, in that order; junction bases with no gene match: 9. This CDR3 comprises 15 residues. The CDR3 DNA follows: TGTGCCAGCAGCCTATCCGGACTAGCGATCCATGAGCAGTTCTTC. Translation gives CASSLSGLAIHEQFF.

This clone was seen a handful of times. The gene calls are TRBV14 and TRBJ2-3; unclear D gene. V lost 0 bases to trimming and J lost 2 bases, with 3 bases between them. CDR3 length: 13 amino acids. In germline, CDR1 is SGHDN, CDR2 FVKESK. In DNA form, the CDR3 reads TGTGCCAGCAGCCAAGACCTCACAGATACGCAGTATTTT. Translation gives CASSQDLTDTQYF.

The V call is TRBV28, the J call TRBJ1-4; 7 bases align to TRBD1. With 5 bases clipped from V and 8 bases from J, the junction kept 8 bases outside the gene matches. Germline V gene sequence: CDR1 MDHEN, CDR2 SYDVKM. The CDR3 extends over 14 amino acids. CDR3 DNA sequence: TGTGCCAGCAGTACCTCCGGGACAGACGAAAAACTGTTTTTT. Translated: CASSTSGTDEKLFF.

V gene TRBV10-2 combines with J gene TRBJ2-1, with 7 bases matching TRBD1. V gave up 7 bases and J gave up 3 bases; unmatched junction bases: 6. The CDR3 is made up of 14 amino acids. Germline V CDR1 and CDR2: WSHSY, SAAADI. DNA for the CDR3: TGCGCCAGCACCCTGAACAGGGGCTACAATGAGCAGTTCTTC. It encodes CASTLNRGYNEQFF.

The chain couples TRBV19 to TRBJ2-3; no reliable D call. CDR3 length: 13 amino acids. The ends were cut back, 2 bases at V and 6 bases at J, with 9 bases in the middle. Germline V gives CDR1 LNHDA, CDR2 SQIVND (reference sequence). CDR3 loop: CASSIQVVDTQYF. Here the CDR3 DNA reads TGTGCCAGTAGTATACAGGTCGTGGATACGCAGTATTTT.

The chain joins TRBV29-1 to TRBJ1-2; possible D gene TRBD1, 5 bases. Germline V gene lookup returns CDR1 SQVTM and CDR2 ANQGSEA. V gave up 3 bases and J gave up 6 bases, with 11 bases separating them. The CDR3 sequence is 12 residues long. CDR3 in amino acids: CSVEPIRDGYTF. The DNA for the CDR3 is TGCAGCGTTGAGCCCATCAGGGATGGCTACACCTTC. Complete variable domain (other parts from reference TRBV29-1 and TRBJ1-2): SAVISQKPSRDICQRGTSLTIQCQVDSQVTMMFWYRQQPGQSLTLIATANQGSEATYESGFVIDKFPISRPNLTFSTLTVSNMSPEDSSIYLCSVEPIRDGYTFGSGTRLTVV.

The chain has TRBV30 and TRBJ2-3, with unresolved D. Germline V gene lookup returns CDR1 GTSNPN and CDR2 SVGIG (reference sequence). Trimming removed 7 bases at V and 2 bases at J, with 16 bases between. CDR3 size: 14 residues. DNA for the CDR3: TGTGCCTCAAGCGACGGCGGCTTCACAGATACGCAGTATTTT. It codes for CASSDGGFTDTQYF.

The CDR3 region has the DNA TGTGCTAGTGGTTTGGCACGACTAGCGGGGGGGTCGTTGGATACGCAGTATTTT. Protein product: CASGLARLAGGSLDTQYF. The chain recombines TRBV12-5 with TRBJ2-3; 14 nucleotides agree with TRBD2. V shed 1 base, J shed 6 bases, and the junction held 9 bases outside the gene matches. Germline V gives CDR1 LGHNT, CDR2 FRNRAP. The CDR3 extends over 18 amino acids.

This sequence joins TRBV13 and TRBJ2-3, with 9 bases aligning to TRBD2. Per germline, CDR1 PRHDT and CDR2 FYEKMQ (reference sequence). The J segment lost 9 bases and the V segment lost 5 bases, leaving 15 bases of the junction unmatched. The CDR3 spans 16 residues. The CDR3 DNA follows: TGTGCCAGCAGCCCTAAGAGGGGTAGCGGGAGCCGCACGCAGTATTTT. As protein: CASSPKRGSGSRTQYF.

This clone was counted a single time. CDR3 coding DNA: TGTGCCAGCAGCTTATACGAGGAGGGGGGCTACACCTTC. As protein: CASSLYEEGGYTF. The chain uses TRBV7-6 and TRBJ1-2; D is perhaps TRBD1 (5 bases). Trimming took off 2 bases at V and 8 bases at J, with 12 bases between the two ends. CDR3 length equals 13 residues. Looked up from germline, CDR1 is SGHVS and CDR2 is FNYEAQ.

This clone appeared once. The chain combines TRBV11-2 with TRBJ2-7, with 8 bases identical to TRBD1. Germline V gives CDR1 SGHAT, CDR2 FQNNGV. CDR3 length equals 14 residues. V was clipped by 3 bases and J by 2 bases; unmatched bases: 3. In DNA form, the CDR3 reads TGTGCCAGCAGCTTTACAGGGGGGACCTACGAGCAGTACTTC. It codes for CASSFTGGTYEQYF. The whole variable domain, filled in from reference TRBV11-2 and TRBJ2-7, reads EAGVAQSPRYKIIEKRQSVAFWCNPISGHATLYWYQQILGQGPKLLIQFQNNGVVDDSQLPKDRFSAERLKGVDSTLKIQPAKLEDSAVYLCASSFTGGTYEQYFGPGTRLTVT.

The rearrangement uses TRBV6-1 and TRBJ2-2; 9 positions agree with TRBD2. J gave up 6 bases and V 7 bases, and 3 bases lay outside the gene matches. The CDR3 sequence is 13 residues long. Germline CDR1 reads MNHNS; CDR2 reads SASEGT. The CDR3 DNA follows: TGTGCCAGCAAGGGCGGGAGGGCCGGGGAGCTGTTTTTT. It yields the protein CASKGGRAGELFF.

The chain couples TRBV6-1 to TRBJ2-2; D is possibly TRBD2 (5 bases). This CDR3 comprises 14 residues. Germline CDR1 reads MNHNS; CDR2 reads SASEGT. Trimming removed 7 bases at V and 3 bases at J, with 12 bases between. CDR3 protein: CASNGLRDTGELFF. The CDR3 DNA reads as TGTGCCAGCAACGGACTGAGGGACACCGGGGAGCTGTTTTTT.